This TCR beta chain was sequenced for a study of cytomegalovirus exposure and HLA in healthy donors. The donors were healthy bone marrow donors. The PCR made use of 60 Vbeta and 13 Jbeta primers. The repertoire was sequenced with immunoSEQ multiplex PCR; TCRdb's copy has only in-frame clones and lacks some. The profile shows roughly 130,000 clones, roughly two thirds of them singletons. Overall study results and limits: More clonal expansion characterized HLA-associated TCR beta chains than equally common others in a later analysis. A later analysis linked roughly 17,000 TCR beta sequences to HLA alleles at 0.05 false discovery rate. It is likely that the observed cluster of highly shared sequence variants was a sequencing artifact.

On this clone itself: Its cognate antigen is unknown.

The sequenced sample consisted of PBMCs. The TCR comes from a man aged 30-40 years in good health and CMV-seropositive.

The CDR3 DNA reads TGCGCCAGCAGTCTTTCACCCGCGAGCACTGAAGCTTTCTTT. It encodes CASSLSPASTEAFF. The chain links TRBV10-1 to TRBJ1-1, with D unclear. The V end was cut by 5 bases, the J end by 4 bases, with 14 bases between. This CDR3 region has 14 residues. Germline CDR1 WNHNN, CDR2 SYGVQD (reference sequence).